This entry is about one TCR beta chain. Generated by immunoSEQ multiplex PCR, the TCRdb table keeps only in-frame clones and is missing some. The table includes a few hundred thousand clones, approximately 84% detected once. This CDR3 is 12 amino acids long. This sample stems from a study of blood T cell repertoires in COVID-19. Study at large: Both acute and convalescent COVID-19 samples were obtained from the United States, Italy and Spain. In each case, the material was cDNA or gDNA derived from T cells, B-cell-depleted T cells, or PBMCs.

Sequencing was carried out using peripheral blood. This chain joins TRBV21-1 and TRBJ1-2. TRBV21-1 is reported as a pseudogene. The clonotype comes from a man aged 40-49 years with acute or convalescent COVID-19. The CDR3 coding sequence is TGTGCCAGCAGCAAATACCGGTATGGCTACACCTTC. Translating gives CASSKYRYGYTF.